A selection of T cell receptor beta chains follows, all from one sample in a study of radiotherapy plus CTLA-4 blockade in lung cancer. Profiling relied on immunoSEQ multiplex PCR, and the TCRdb table lists in-frame clones only, not all of them. The sample shows about 59,000 clones, approximately 82% of them seen only once. This sample comprised peripheral blood, obtained from a patient treated with radiotherapy plus ipilimumab. Source of these receptors: a human donor with non-small cell lung cancer whose response to radiotherapy plus ipilimumab could not be evaluated. The CDR3 runs from the conserved cysteine through the conserved F or W. Each record gives: CDR3 length, D gene, V gene, J gene, clone size, CDR3 protein, CDR3 DNA. A D gene is named only where the DNA matches it firmly. Rows may omit the clone size; those that give it use once, few, many or a size class.

cdr3_length: 15; d_call: .; v_call: TRBV6-4; j_call: TRBJ1-4; clone_size: .; cdr3_aa: CASSDSIGVGEKLFF; cdr3_nt: TGTGCCAGCAGTGACTCGATCGGGGTAGGAGAAAAACTGTTTTTT
cdr3_length: 16; d_call: TRBD2; v_call: TRBV10-3; j_call: TRBJ2-1; clone_size: .; cdr3_aa: CAISEPGLAGVDEQFF; cdr3_nt: TGTGCCATCAGTGAGCCGGGACTAGCGGGAGTGGATGAGCAGTTCTTC
cdr3_length: 15; d_call: .; v_call: TRBV2; j_call: TRBJ2-2; clone_size: .; cdr3_aa: CASSDFGGASGELFF; cdr3_nt: TGTGCCAGCAGTGACTTTGGGGGGGCGTCCGGGGAGCTGTTTTTT
cdr3_length: 15; d_call: TRBD1; v_call: TRBV7-2; j_call: TRBJ2-2; clone_size: .; cdr3_aa: CASSSGQSNTGELFF; cdr3_nt: TGTGCCAGCAGTTCGGGACAGTCGAACACCGGGGAGCTGTTTTTT
cdr3_length: 14; d_call: .; v_call: TRBV6-4; j_call: TRBJ2-6; clone_size: .; cdr3_aa: CATRQSSGANVLTF; cdr3_nt: TGTGCCACCCGACAGAGCTCTGGGGCCAACGTCCTGACTTTC
cdr3_length: 14; d_call: TRBD1; v_call: TRBV28; j_call: TRBJ2-4; clone_size: .; cdr3_aa: CASSLADRGTIQYF; cdr3_nt: TGTGCCAGCAGTTTAGCGGACAGGGGCACCATTCAGTACTTC
cdr3_length: 13; d_call: .; v_call: TRBV6-1; j_call: TRBJ2-5; clone_size: .; cdr3_aa: CASRRDTGKTQYF; cdr3_nt: TGTGCCAGCAGAAGGGACACAGGGAAGACCCAGTACTTC
cdr3_length: 14; d_call: TRBD1; v_call: TRBV10-3; j_call: TRBJ2-7; clone_size: .; cdr3_aa: CAITPGQGTYEQYF; cdr3_nt: TGTGCCATCACCCCTGGACAGGGGACCTACGAGCAGTACTTC
cdr3_length: 13; d_call: .; v_call: TRBV7-2; j_call: TRBJ2-3; clone_size: .; cdr3_aa: CASSLEAGYTQYF; cdr3_nt: TGTGCCAGCAGCTTAGAAGCGGGCTATACGCAGTATTTT
cdr3_length: 17; d_call: TRBD1; v_call: TRBV11-2; j_call: TRBJ2-7; clone_size: .; cdr3_aa: CASSPINRDRALYEQYF; cdr3_nt: TGTGCCAGCAGCCCAATAAACCGGGACAGGGCCCTCTACGAGCAGTACTTC
cdr3_length: 16; d_call: .; v_call: TRBV5-1; j_call: TRBJ2-2; clone_size: .; cdr3_aa: CASSLLSTVSTGELFF; cdr3_nt: TGCGCCAGCAGCTTGCTGAGTACTGTTTCCACCGGGGAGCTGTTTTTT
cdr3_length: 15; d_call: TRBD1; v_call: TRBV15; j_call: TRBJ2-2; clone_size: .; cdr3_aa: CATSIRDREAGKLFF; cdr3_nt: TGTGCCACCAGCATTAGGGACAGGGAGGCGGGAAAGCTGTTTTTT
cdr3_length: 18; d_call: TRBD2; v_call: TRBV4-1; j_call: TRBJ2-5; clone_size: .; cdr3_aa: CASSQLSGGGGRVETQYF; cdr3_nt: TGCGCCAGCAGCCAGCTAAGTGGGGGCGGGGGGCGGGTAGAGACCCAGTACTTC
cdr3_length: 17; d_call: TRBD2; v_call: TRBV27; j_call: TRBJ2-7; clone_size: .; cdr3_aa: CASSHRLAGLISYEQYF; cdr3_nt: TGTGCCAGCAGCCACCGACTAGCGGGCCTTATCTCCTACGAGCAGTACTTC
cdr3_length: 15; d_call: TRBD1; v_call: TRBV11-2; j_call: TRBJ1-4; clone_size: .; cdr3_aa: CASSTWGQSDEKLFF; cdr3_nt: TGTGCCAGCAGCACGTGGGGACAGTCTGATGAAAAACTGTTTTTT
cdr3_length: 14; d_call: .; v_call: TRBV10-1; j_call: TRBJ2-3; clone_size: .; cdr3_aa: CASSESGAPNTQYF; cdr3_nt: TGCGCCAGCAGCGAATCGGGAGCTCCAAATACGCAGTATTTT
cdr3_length: 16; d_call: .; v_call: TRBV4-3; j_call: TRBJ1-6; clone_size: .; cdr3_aa: CASSQDGSGVDSPLHF; cdr3_nt: TGCGCCAGCAGCCAAGATGGGTCAGGGGTTGATTCACCCCTCCACTTT
cdr3_length: 15; d_call: .; v_call: TRBV5-1; j_call: TRBJ1-5; clone_size: few; cdr3_aa: CASSLTGASNQPQHF; cdr3_nt: TGCGCCAGCAGCTTGACAGGAGCTAGCAATCAGCCCCAGCATTTT
cdr3_length: 18; d_call: TRBD1; v_call: TRBV4-3; j_call: TRBJ1-4; clone_size: few; cdr3_aa: CASSQVPGTATTNEKLFF; cdr3_nt: TGCGCCAGCAGCCAAGTCCCTGGGACAGCTACAACTAATGAAAAACTGTTTTTT
cdr3_length: 15; d_call: .; v_call: TRBV9; j_call: TRBJ2-2; clone_size: .; cdr3_aa: CASSVGGGRTGELFF; cdr3_nt: TGTGCCAGCAGCGTAGGGGGCGGTCGCACCGGGGAGCTGTTTTTT